The present entry profiles one T cell receptor (beta chain) with its context. The antigen is unknown. Alongside CTLA-4 blockade with ipilimumab, patients with chemo-refractory metastatic non-small-cell lung cancer received focal radiation. The record originates from a study of radiotherapy plus CTLA-4 blockade in lung cancer. At the level of the study: Patients showed objective responses in 15% to 20% of cases and disease control in around 30%. Study-wide findings and caveats: Radiotherapy was combined with ipilimumab, and tumor-derived TCR clones then expanded in blood. The authors reported that early blood T cell clone dynamics, with interferon-beta, best predicted response.

CDR1 and CDR2 from the germline V gene are GTSNPN and SVGIG (reference sequence). This CDR3 is 18 amino acids long. V was shortened by 2 bases and J by 3 bases, with 25 bases between the two germline ends. The method was immunoSEQ multiplex PCR; TCRdb's version includes in-frame clones alone and lacks a portion of them. The sample lists 25,000 to 35,000 clones; around 79% were seen once. The material was peripheral blood, obtained from a patient treated with radiotherapy plus ipilimumab. This sequence was found in a human donor with non-small cell lung cancer who had stable disease on radiotherapy plus ipilimumab. The chain couples TRBV30 to TRBJ1-2; TRBD1 might be the D (5 bases). CDR3 in DNA: TGTGCCTGGAGTACGACCCGGTGGGGCAGGGCGAGGGACTATGGCTACACCTTC. Residues: CAWSTTRWGRARDYGYTF.